This T cell receptor (beta chain) was obtained from a study of blood T cells in healthy people across ages (dated by TCRdb to about 2015). For the study in its entirety: Template switching captured roughly one uniquely barcoded TCR beta cDNA molecule per two T cells in model experiments. Donors of different ages were randomly distributed across sequencing lanes to avoid experimental bias. Age-related changes in TCR beta repertoire diversity were measured in the study by deep sequencing normalized with unique cDNA molecular identifiers. Donors were grouped into four age groups: young (average roughly 16 years), middle-aged (39), aged (around 56) and long-lived (less than 85). Using the same blood draw, the study looked at two additional independent replicas of 1 million unique cDNA reads for two donors, one aged 18 to 30 and the other aged 80 or older. General conclusions and limits of the study: Because donor CMV infection status was unknown, age-related changes in expanded clonotypes were potentially confounded. Since profiling was done on bulk unsorted PBMCs, naive and antigen-experienced compartments could not be conclusively compared. Compared with the aged group, the long-lived group had more naive CD4+ T cells, fewer expanded clones and increased TCR diversity, suggesting age selection. Estimates of total diversity from one million sequenced T cells were regarded as lower bounds and underestimates. A strong correlation was found between observed TCR beta diversity and the percentage of naive T cells measured by flow cytometry. As age increased, observed TCR beta diversity per million T cells dropped in a roughly linear way, and a significant reduction was already evident by age approximately 40.

Library preparation used 5' RACE. Sequencing was carried out with an Illumina HiSeq 2500. The second PCR ran for roughly 7 to 12 cycles and used a J-beta primer mix along with a sample-barcoded 5' primer. A template-switch 5' adaptor carrying 12 random nucleotides introduced a unique molecular identifier onto each TCR beta cDNA molecule. Each sample yielded at least 2.5 million CDR3-containing paired-end reads. The Mint cDNA synthesis kit, primed by a TRBC-specific oligonucleotide, was used to synthesize first-strand cDNA from all RNA. All cDNA was treated with uracil-DNA glycosylase and then went through a first 18-cycle PCR with the universal primers M1SS and BC2_uni_R. As for the original processing: For normalization, 1 million high-quality reads, each with a distinct molecular identifier, were randomly selected from each sample. Reads sharing molecular identifiers were discarded rather than binned into consensus sequences. MiTCR, with a Q25 quality threshold and the strictest error-elimination algorithm, was used for CDR3 identification, clonotype clustering and error correction. A nonparametric unseen species model with Euler transformation was used to estimate a lower bound on total TCR beta diversity. TCRdb applied fastp at Q25 and MiXCR to the public reads, then kept only in-frame beta chains. Entries that share a CDR3 protein sequence are merged under the most common genes and DNA. These V and J calls originate from TCRdb's pipeline instead of the authors' own analysis. This sample has about 630,000 distinct CDR3 sequences in its table, and roughly 20% of those were observed once. The biggest ten clones account for roughly 3.6% of the sample.

Remarks on this clonotype: The target of this receptor is not known. Base qualities are not recorded, but no much larger clone differs from it by a single base.

The donors were about 40 Caucasian individuals from Russia, aged roughly 6 to 100 years, who were systemically healthy. Approximately 11 milliliters of peripheral blood were drawn from each donor into EDTA-treated Vacutainer tubes. Ficoll-Paque density-gradient centrifugation was used to isolate PBMCs, with at least 6 million per sample. Total RNA, at least 6 micrograms per sample, was extracted from PBMCs with Trizol reagent. The percentages of naive CD45RAhigh/CD27high T cells were determined by flow cytometry on a PBMC aliquot from every donor. This receptor was obtained from a man in his 70s in good health. The sequenced sample was blood.

The CDR3 amino acid sequence is: CASSQKGGLSSYEQYF. The bases read TGTGCCAGCAGCCAGAAGGGGGGGTTGAGCTCCTACGAGCAGTACTTC. The chain employs TRBV3-1 and TRBJ2-5, with TRBD2 tentatively as D gene (7 bases match). The end of the DNA fits TRBJ2-7 better, so the J call may be wrong. The CDR3, from cysteine to phenylalanine, totals 16 residues. The retained sequence is limited to the CDR3, 48 bases, with the frame set at the first base. CDR1 and CDR2 are drawn from the germline V gene (reference sequence): LGHDT, YNNKEL.